This T cell receptor (beta chain) was sequenced for a study of blood T cells in healthy people across ages. General study results and limits: Calculation of diversity from one million T cells yielded estimates considered to be underestimates. Versus aged donors, long-lived donors had higher diversity and more naive CD4+ cells.

The CDR3 covers 11 residues. Per the germline V gene, CDR1 is SEHNR and CDR2 is FQNEAQ (reference sequence). A second PCR of 7 to 11 cycles used a sample-barcoded 5' primer and a J-beta primer mix. TCRdb re-called the 5' RACE reads with MiXCR, one entry per CDR3 protein. This sample has fewer than 950,000 distinct CDR3 sequences; roughly 35% occur once, and the top ten carry 10% to 15%. Extraction of total RNA produced a minimum of 5.5 micrograms from each sample. Details on this clonotype: Its antigen is not known.

This receptor was taken from a man aged 18 to 35 in good health. Sequenced material: blood. The chain carries TRBV7-9 and TRBJ2-1, with a possible D match to TRBD2 (5 bases). CDR3 sequence (DNA): TGTGCTGCGGGCTCCTACAATGAGCAGTTCTTC. Its translation: CAAGSYNEQFF. Together with reference TRBV7-9 and TRBJ2-1, the CDR3 gives the full variable domain: DTGVSQNPRHKITKRGQNVTFRCDPISEHNRLYWYRQTLGQGPEFLTYFQNEAQLEKSRLLSDRFSAERPKGSFSTLEIQRTEQGDSAMYLCAAGSYNEQFFGPGTRLTVL.